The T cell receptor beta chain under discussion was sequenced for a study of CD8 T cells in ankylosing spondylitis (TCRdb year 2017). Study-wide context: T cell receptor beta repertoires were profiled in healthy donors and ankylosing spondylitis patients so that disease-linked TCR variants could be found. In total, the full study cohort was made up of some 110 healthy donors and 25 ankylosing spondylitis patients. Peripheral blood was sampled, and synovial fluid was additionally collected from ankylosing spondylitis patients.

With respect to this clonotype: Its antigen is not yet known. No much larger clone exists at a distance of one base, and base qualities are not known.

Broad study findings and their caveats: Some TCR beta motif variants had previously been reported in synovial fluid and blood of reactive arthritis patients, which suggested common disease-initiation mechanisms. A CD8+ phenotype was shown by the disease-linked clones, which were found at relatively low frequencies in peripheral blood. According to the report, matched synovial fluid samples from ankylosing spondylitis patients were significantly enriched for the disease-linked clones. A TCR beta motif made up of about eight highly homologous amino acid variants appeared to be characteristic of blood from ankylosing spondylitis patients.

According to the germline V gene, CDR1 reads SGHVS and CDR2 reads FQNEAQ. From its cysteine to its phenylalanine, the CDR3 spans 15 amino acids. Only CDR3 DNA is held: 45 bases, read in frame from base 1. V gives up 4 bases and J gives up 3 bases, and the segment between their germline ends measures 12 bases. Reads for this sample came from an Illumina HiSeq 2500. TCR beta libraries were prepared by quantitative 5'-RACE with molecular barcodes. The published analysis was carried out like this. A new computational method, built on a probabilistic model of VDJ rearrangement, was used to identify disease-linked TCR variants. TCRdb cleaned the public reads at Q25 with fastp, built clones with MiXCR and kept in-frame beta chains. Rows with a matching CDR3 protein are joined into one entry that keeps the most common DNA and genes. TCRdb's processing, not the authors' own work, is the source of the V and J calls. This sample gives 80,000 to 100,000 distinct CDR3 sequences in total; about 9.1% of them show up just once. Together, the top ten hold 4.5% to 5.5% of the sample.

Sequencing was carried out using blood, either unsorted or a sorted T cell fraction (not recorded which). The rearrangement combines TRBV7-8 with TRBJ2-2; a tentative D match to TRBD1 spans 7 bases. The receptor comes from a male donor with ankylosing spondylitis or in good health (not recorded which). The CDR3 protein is CASSWRGPHTGELFF. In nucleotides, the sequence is TGTGCCAGCAGCTGGAGGGGGCCCCACACCGGGGAGCTGTTTTTT.